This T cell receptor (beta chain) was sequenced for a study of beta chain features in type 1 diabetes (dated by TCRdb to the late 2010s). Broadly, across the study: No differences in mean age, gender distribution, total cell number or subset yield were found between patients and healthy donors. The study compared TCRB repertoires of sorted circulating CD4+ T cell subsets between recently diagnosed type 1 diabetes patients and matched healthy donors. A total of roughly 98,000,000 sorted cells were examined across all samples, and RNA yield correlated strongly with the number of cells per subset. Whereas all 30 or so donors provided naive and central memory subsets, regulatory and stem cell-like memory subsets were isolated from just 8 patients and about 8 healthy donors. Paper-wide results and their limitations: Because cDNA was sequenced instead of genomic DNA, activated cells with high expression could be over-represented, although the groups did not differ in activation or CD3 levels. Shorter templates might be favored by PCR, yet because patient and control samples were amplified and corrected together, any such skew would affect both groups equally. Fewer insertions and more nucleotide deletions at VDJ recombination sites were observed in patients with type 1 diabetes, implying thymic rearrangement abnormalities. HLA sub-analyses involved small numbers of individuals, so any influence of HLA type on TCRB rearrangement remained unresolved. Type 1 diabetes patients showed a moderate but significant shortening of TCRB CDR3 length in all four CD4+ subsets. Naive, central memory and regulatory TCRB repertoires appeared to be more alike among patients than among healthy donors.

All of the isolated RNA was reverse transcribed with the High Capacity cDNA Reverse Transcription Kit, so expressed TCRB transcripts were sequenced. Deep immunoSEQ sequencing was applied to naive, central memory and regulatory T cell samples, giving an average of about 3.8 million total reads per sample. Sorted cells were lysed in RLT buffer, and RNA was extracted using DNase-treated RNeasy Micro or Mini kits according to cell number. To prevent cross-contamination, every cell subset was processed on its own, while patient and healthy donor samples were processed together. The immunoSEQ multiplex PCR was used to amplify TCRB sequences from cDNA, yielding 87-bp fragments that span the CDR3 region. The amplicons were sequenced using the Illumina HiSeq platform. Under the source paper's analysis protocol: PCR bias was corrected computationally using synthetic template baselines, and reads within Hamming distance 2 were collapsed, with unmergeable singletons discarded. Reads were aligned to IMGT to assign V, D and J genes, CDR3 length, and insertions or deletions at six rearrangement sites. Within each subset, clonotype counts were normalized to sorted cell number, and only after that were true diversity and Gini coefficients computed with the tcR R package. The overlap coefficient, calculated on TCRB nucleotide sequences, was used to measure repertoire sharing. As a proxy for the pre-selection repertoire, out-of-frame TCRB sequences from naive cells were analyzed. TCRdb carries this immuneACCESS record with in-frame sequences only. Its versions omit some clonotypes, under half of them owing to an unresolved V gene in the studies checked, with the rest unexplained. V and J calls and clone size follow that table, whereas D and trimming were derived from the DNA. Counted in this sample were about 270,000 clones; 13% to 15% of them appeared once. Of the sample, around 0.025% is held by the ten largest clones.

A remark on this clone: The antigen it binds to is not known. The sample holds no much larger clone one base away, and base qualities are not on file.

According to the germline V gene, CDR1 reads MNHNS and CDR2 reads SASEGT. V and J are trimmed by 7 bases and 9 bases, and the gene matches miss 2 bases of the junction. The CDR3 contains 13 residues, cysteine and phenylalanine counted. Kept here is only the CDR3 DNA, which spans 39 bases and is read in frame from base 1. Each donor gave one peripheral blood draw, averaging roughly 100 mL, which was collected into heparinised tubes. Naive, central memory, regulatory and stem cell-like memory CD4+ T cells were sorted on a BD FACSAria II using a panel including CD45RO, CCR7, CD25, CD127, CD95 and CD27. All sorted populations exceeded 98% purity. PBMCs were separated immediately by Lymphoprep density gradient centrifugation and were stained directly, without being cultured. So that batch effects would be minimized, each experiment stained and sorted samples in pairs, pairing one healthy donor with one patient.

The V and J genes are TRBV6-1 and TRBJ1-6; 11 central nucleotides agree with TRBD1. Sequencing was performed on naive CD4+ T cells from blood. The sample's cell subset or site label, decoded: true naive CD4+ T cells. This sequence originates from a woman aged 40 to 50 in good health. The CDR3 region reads CASTGQGGSPLHF. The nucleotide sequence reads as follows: TGTGCCAGCACGGGACAGGGGGGTTCACCCCTCCACTTT.